This note documents a single T cell receptor beta chain sequence. The antigen remains unidentified. The entry originates in a study of T cell responses to AZD1222 COVID-19 vaccine. Whole-study results and caveats: Baseline antibody screening turned up just 6 or 7 seropositive AZD1222 recipients.

The repertoire was sequenced with immunoSEQ multiplex PCR; TCRdb's copy has only in-frame clones and lacks some. This table holds about 150,000 clones, around 91% found once. V lost 9 bases to trimming and J lost 5 bases; unmatched junction nucleotides: 4. Germline V gene sequence: CDR1 MNHEY, CDR2 SVGAGI. This CDR3 has 13 residues. The input for sequencing was peripheral blood, taken on day 0 of AZD1222 vaccination. This chain joins TRBV6-5 and TRBJ2-7; TRBD2 matches 13 bases. The sequence derives from an adult in good health. This chain's CDR3 is CASRTSGSHEQYF. CDR3 DNA: TGTGCCAGTCGGACTAGCGGGAGCCACGAGCAGTACTTC.